This TCR beta chain is from a study of blood T cells in healthy people across ages. Whole-study results and caveats: More naive CD4+ cells and higher diversity were found in long-lived than in aged donors.

Alongside a J-beta primer mix, a sample-barcoded 5' primer served in a second PCR lasting roughly 7 to 11 cycles. TCRdb reprocessed the 5' RACE reads with MiXCR, giving one entry per CDR3 protein. The repertoire has around 320,000 distinct CDR3 sequences, roughly 26% of them found once; the top ten carry around 29%. Of note for this clonotype: Its matching antigen is unknown.

The sequence was obtained from a woman between 65 and 79 years old in good health. The sequencing sample was made of blood.

DNA of the CDR3: TGTGCCAGCAGCGTAGACGTAGCGGGAGGCATCGATGAGCAGTTCTTC. It codes for CASSVDVAGGIDEQFF. The V call is TRBV9, the J call TRBJ2-1, with 10 bases matching TRBD2. Trimming took 0 bases from V and 8 from J; bases not matched to a gene: 8. This CDR3 is 16 amino acids long. In germline, CDR1 is SGDLS, CDR2 YYNGEE.